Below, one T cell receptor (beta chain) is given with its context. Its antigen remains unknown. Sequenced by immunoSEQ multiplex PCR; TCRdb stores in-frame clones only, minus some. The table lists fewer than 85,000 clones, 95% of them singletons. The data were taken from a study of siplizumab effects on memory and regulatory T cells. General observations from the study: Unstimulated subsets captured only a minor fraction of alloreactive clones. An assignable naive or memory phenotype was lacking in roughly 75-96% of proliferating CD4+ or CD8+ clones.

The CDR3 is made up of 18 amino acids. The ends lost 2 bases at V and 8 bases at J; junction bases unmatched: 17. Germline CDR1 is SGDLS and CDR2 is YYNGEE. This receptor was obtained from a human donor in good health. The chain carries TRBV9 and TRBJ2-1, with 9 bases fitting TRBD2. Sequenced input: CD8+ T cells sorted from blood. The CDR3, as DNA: TGTGCCAGCAGCGTTAACCCGCTAGCGGGACCGGGGGAGGATGAGCAGTTCTTC. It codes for CASSVNPLAGPGEDEQFF.